These 21 T cell receptor beta chains were sequenced from one sample in a study of cytomegalovirus exposure and HLA in healthy donors. The PCR ran on 60 Vbeta and 13 Jbeta primers. The protocol was immunoSEQ multiplex PCR, while the TCRdb copy is restricted to in-frame clones and leaves out a portion. Among some 150,000 clones, about 74% were seen once, and the ten largest hold roughly 1.6%. Sequences were obtained from PBMCs. Every receptor here comes from a woman aged 40 to 49 in good health and CMV-seronegative.

This chain uses TRBV28 with TRBJ2-7; 9 bases are a match to TRBD2. V trimming: 2 bases; J trimming: 3 bases; junction bases outside the gene matches: 2. The CDR3 sequence is 14 residues long. Germline-derived CDR1 and CDR2 are MDHEN and SYDVKM. In DNA, the CDR3 is TGTGCCAGCAGTTTAGGACTAGCGATCTACGAGCAGTACTTC. Translated, it gives CASSLGLAIYEQYF.

J is TRBJ2-7 and V is TRBV19, with a weak D call TRBD2 (6 bases). CDR3 length: 14 residues. Germline V gene sequence: CDR1 LNHDA, CDR2 SQIVND (reference sequence). V was shortened by 3 bases and J by 2 bases, with 11 bases between the two germline ends. Here the CDR3 reads CASSMGLTTYEQYF. The DNA of the CDR3 is TGTGCCAGTAGTATGGGACTTACAACCTACGAGCAGTACTTC.

The chain has TRBV7-8 and TRBJ1-6; D may be TRBD1 (6 bases). The germline V gene encodes CDR1 SGHVS and CDR2 FQNEAQ. This CDR3 is 16 amino acids long. V was clipped by 5 bases and J by 5 bases, with 16 bases between them. In DNA form, the CDR3 reads TGTGCCAGCAGCAGACCCACAGGGACCCATAATTCACCCCTCCACTTT. It yields the protein CASSRPTGTHNSPLHF.

The rearrangement joins TRBV7-8 to TRBJ2-1; the match to TRBD2 covers 13 bases. CDR3 size: 20 residues. The germline V gene encodes CDR1 SGHVS and CDR2 FQNEAQ. With 6 bases clipped from V and 3 bases from J, the junction kept 17 bases outside the gene matches. The DNA for the CDR3 is TGTGCCAGCAGTCTACCGGGACTAGCGGGGCCTAGAGGGGGCTACAATGAGCAGTTCTTC. It yields the protein CASSLPGLAGPRGGYNEQFF.

The J gene is TRBJ1-3, the V gene TRBV27; D is possibly TRBD1 (6 bases). V lost 6 bases, J lost 3 bases, and 15 bases lay in between. The CDR3 sequence is 15 residues long. Germline V gene data show CDR1 as MNHEY and CDR2 as SMNVEV (reference sequence). The CDR3 region has the DNA TGTGCCAGCAGACCGACAGGATTTGGTGGAAACACCATATATTTT. This encodes CASRPTGFGGNTIYF.

The V call is TRBV6-6, the J call TRBJ1-2; TRBD1 is a possible D gene (6 bases). CDR1 is MNHNY and CDR2 is SVGAGI in the germline V gene (reference sequence). This CDR3 region has 13 residues. Trimming removed 6 bases at V and 2 bases at J, with 10 bases between. CDR3 nucleotides: TGTGCCAGCAGCCGTGACAGGAACTATGGCTACACCTTC. As protein: CASSRDRNYGYTF.

This clone is a singleton in its sample. The chain carries TRBV4-1 and TRBJ2-1, with TRBD2 matching 7 bases. This CDR3 is built from 16 residues. Germline CDR1 and CDR2: MGHRA and YSYEKL. After removal of 0 bases from V and 0 bases from J, the junction contained 2 bases not matched to a gene. The CDR3 spells CASSQDPGGSYNEQFF. In DNA, the CDR3 is TGCGCCAGCAGCCAAGATCCGGGGGGCTCCTACAATGAGCAGTTCTTC.

The chain joins TRBV6-1 to TRBJ2-5; possible D gene TRBD1, 5 bases. Germline-derived CDR1 and CDR2 are MNHNS and SASEGT. V lost 5 bases and J lost 5, with 12 bases in between. The CDR3 length is 13 residues. CDR3 region: CASSQGQWETQYF. The CDR3 bases are TGTGCCAGCAGTCAAGGACAATGGGAGACCCAGTACTTC.

The CDR3 region is CASSQSGGQELTDTQYF. DNA of the CDR3: TGCGCCAGCAGTCAATCAGGGGGACAGGAACTCACAGATACGCAGTATTTT. The gene calls are TRBV23-1 and TRBJ2-3, with 8 bases lining up with TRBD1. TRBV23-1 carries the ORF label, with uncertain function. This CDR3 has 17 residues. The ends lost 0 bases at V and 2 bases at J; junction bases unmatched: 7.

This clone has just a few counts. V usage is TRBV5-1 and J usage is TRBJ1-3; D is unresolved. The CDR3 runs to 17 residues. Germline CDR1 SGHRS, CDR2 YFSETQ. V was pared by 3 bases and J by 2 bases, with 18 bases between. The CDR3 coding sequence is TGCGCCAGCAGCTCGACCACGGGTCGCTCCACTGGAAACACCATATATTTT. It codes for CASSSTTGRSTGNTIYF. The whole variable domain, remainder taken from reference TRBV5-1 and TRBJ1-3, is KAGVTQTPRYLIKTRGQQVTLSCSPISGHRSVSWYQQTPGQGLQFLFEYFSETQRNKGNFPGRFSGRQFSNSRSEMNVSTLELGDSALYLCASSSTTGRSTGNTIYFGEGSWLTVV.

This chain uses TRBV5-1 with TRBJ2-7; a weak D match, TRBD2 (6 bases). Trimming took 5 bases from V and 5 from J, leaving 17 bases between them. Germline assignment: CDR1 SGHRS and CDR2 YFSETQ. The CDR3 is 14 residues long. CDR3 residues: CASRASSRTNEQYF. CDR3 nucleotides: TGCGCCAGCAGGGCCTCGTCACGGACTAACGAGCAGTACTTC.

The chain carries TRBV16 and TRBJ1-2, with TRBD1 matching over 8 bases. The CDR3 consists of 14 residues. Trimming took 0 bases from V and 5 from J; bases not matched to a gene: 2. Germline-derived CDR1 and CDR2 are KGHSY and FQNENV. This CDR3 is CASSQSGQGYGYTF. The CDR3 DNA sequence: TGTGCCAGCAGCCAATCAGGACAGGGTTATGGCTACACCTTC.

With respect to this clone: Germline and junction disagree at one end, which may indicate a read error. The chain employs TRBV7-9 and TRBJ1-4, with D possibly being TRBD1 (6 bases). This CDR3 comprises 15 residues. CDR1 is SEHNR and CDR2 is FQNEAQ in the germline V gene (reference sequence). In DNA form, the CDR3 reads TGTTCCAGCAGCCCAAACAGGGCCGGTGGGGAAAAACTGTTTTTT. Its protein product is CSSSPNRAGGEKLFF.

This chain connects TRBV7-9 to TRBJ1-1; D not certain. The germline CDR1 and CDR2 sequences are SEHNR and FQNEAQ (reference sequence). The CDR3 covers 14 residues. Trimming took 5 bases from V and 1 from J, leaving 11 bases between them. In DNA form, the CDR3 reads TGTGCCAGCAGCCCCCGGACTGAGAACACTGAAGCTTTCTTT. Protein product: CASSPRTENTEAFF.

This clone appeared a single time. The chain carries TRBV28 and TRBJ2-7; D may be TRBD2 (6 bases). Germline values: CDR1 MDHEN, CDR2 SYDVKM. This CDR3 has 15 residues. V shed 2 bases and J shed 1 base, with 12 bases lying between them. CDR3 residues: CASSLGGEESYEQYF. Written as DNA, the CDR3 is TGTGCCAGCAGTTTAGGAGGGGAGGAATCCTACGAGCAGTACTTC.

The chain joins TRBV6-4 to TRBJ2-5, with 7 bases that match TRBD1. Germline loops: CDR1 MRHNA, CDR2 SNTAGT. The CDR3 has 15 residues. Trimming at V came to 5 bases and at J to 5 bases, leaving 11 bases not matched to a gene. CDR3 coding DNA: TGTGCCAGCAGTCAGGTTGGGCAGGGGGTGGAGACCCAGTACTTC. Protein: CASSQVGQGVETQYF.

V gene TRBV11-2 combines with J gene TRBJ1-5; possible D gene TRBD1, 5 bases. The CDR3 covers 14 residues. V lost 6 bases to trimming and J lost 7 bases, with 16 bases between them. Germline V gives CDR1 SGHAT, CDR2 FQNNGV. The CDR3 loop is CASSDSTEFQPQHF. For the CDR3, the DNA is TGTGCCAGCAGTGACTCGACAGAGTTCCAGCCCCAGCATTTT.

J is TRBJ1-1 and V is TRBV27; D gene uncertain. The CDR3 contains 14 residues. Germline CDR1 is MNHEY and CDR2 is SMNVEV (reference sequence). Deletions cut 3 bases from V and 4 bases from J, with 12 bases between. The CDR3, as DNA: TGTGCCAGCAGTTTTGGGTCACAGTTCACTGAAGCTTTCTTT. It encodes CASSFGSQFTEAFF.

The chain combines TRBV7-9 with TRBJ1-3; no firm D call. CDR3 length equals 15 residues. Germline CDR1 is SEHNR and CDR2 is FQNEAQ (reference sequence). V was trimmed by 4 bases and J by 2 bases, leaving 12 bases between them. The CDR3 is CASSSGSSAGNTIYF. CDR3 sequence (DNA): TGTGCCAGCAGCTCTGGGTCGAGCGCTGGAAACACCATATATTTT.

The chain carries TRBV28 and TRBJ2-2; 9 bases are shared with TRBD1. CDR1 is MDHEN, CDR2 SYDVKM, per germline. The J segment lost 7 bases and the V segment lost 5 bases, leaving 8 bases of the junction unmatched. This CDR3 contains 15 residues. The CDR3 DNA is TGTGCCAGCAGTGTCGGACAGGGGCCAATCGGGGAGCTGTTTTTT. Protein: CASSVGQGPIGELFF.

V and J are TRBV10-1 and TRBJ2-3, with 8 bases matching TRBD2. The CDR3 is 15 residues long. Germline assignment: CDR1 WNHNN and CDR2 SYGVQD (reference sequence). J was trimmed by 2 bases and V by 3 bases; bases with no gene match: 4. CDR3 bases: TGCGCCAGCAGTGATGGACTAGCATACACAGATACGCAGTATTTT. Amino acids: CASSDGLAYTDTQYF.